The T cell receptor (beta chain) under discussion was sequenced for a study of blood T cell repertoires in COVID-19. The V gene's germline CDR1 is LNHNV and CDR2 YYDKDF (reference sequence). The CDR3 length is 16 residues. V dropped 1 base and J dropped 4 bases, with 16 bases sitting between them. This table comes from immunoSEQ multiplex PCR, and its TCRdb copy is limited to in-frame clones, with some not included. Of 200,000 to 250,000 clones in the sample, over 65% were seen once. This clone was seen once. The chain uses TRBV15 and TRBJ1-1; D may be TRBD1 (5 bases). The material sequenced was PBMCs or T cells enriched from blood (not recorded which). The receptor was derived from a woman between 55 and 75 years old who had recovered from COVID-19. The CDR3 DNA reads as TGTGCCACCAGCAGAGCCGGAAAGGGGCGGAGCACTGAAGCTTTCTTT. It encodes CATSRAGKGRSTEAFF.